Listed below are T cell receptor beta chains from one sample, sequenced in a study of CD8+ T cells in alopecia areata. The data were produced by immunoSEQ multiplex PCR, yet TCRdb's version contains in-frame clones alone and is incomplete. The table lists 200,000 to 250,000 clones, roughly 40% of them singletons, with 2% to 3% in the top ten. This specimen consisted of CD4+ T cells sorted from blood, obtained between weeks 36 and 40, from a patient treated with tofacitinib. These TCRs come from a human donor with alopecia areata. Each CDR3 is given with its conserved first and last residue. Fields, in order: clone size, D gene, J gene, V gene, CDR3 protein, CDR3 DNA. The D gene is left open where the match is weak. The size entry is marked missing in some rows and otherwise reads once, few, many or a size class.

- TRBD2 TRBJ2-1 TRBV6-6 CASSPGLAAFNEQFF TGTGCCAGCAGTCCGGGACTAGCGGCTTTTAATGAGCAGTTCTTC
few - TRBJ2-1 TRBV7-9 CASSPVAGWPFF TGTGCCAGCAGCCCCGTGGCTGGTTGGCCGTTCTTC
- TRBD2 TRBJ2-7 TRBV6-1 CASTRLAGPYEQYF TGTGCCAGCACCCGACTAGCGGGACCCTACGAGCAGTACTTC
- TRBD1 TRBJ2-2 TRBV7-2 CASSLGQGEAGELFF TGTGCCAGCAGCTTGGGACAGGGGGAAGCCGGGGAGCTGTTTTTT
few - TRBJ2-6 TRBV30 CAWSGDGSGANVLTF TGTGCCTGGAGTGGGGACGGCTCTGGGGCCAACGTCCTGACTTTC
- - TRBJ1-2 TRBV28 CASTGQLSYGYTF TGTGCCAGCACTGGACAGCTAAGCTATGGCTACACCTTC
few - TRBJ1-5 TRBV15 CATSRDWGSNQPQHF TGTGCCACCAGCAGAGACTGGGGTAGCAATCAGCCCCAGCATTTT
- - TRBJ2-1 TRBV2 CASTLGRGDEQFF TGTGCCAGCACGCTGGGGCGTGGGGATGAGCAGTTCTTC
- - TRBJ2-7 TRBV5-1 CASATGTEQYF TGCGCCAGCGCCACAGGGACCGAGCAGTACTTC
- - TRBJ2-7 TRBV7-2 CASSLDYEQYF TGTGCCAGCAGCTTGGACTACGAGCAGTACTTC
few - TRBJ2-7 TRBV29-1 CSVEEVDPHYEQYF TGCAGCGTTGAAGAGGTGGACCCACATTACGAGCAGTACTTC
- - TRBJ2-7 TRBV14 CASSRTGPILIEQYF TGTGCCAGCAGCCGCACCGGGCCGATCCTAATCGAGCAGTACTTC
- TRBD2 TRBJ2-5 TRBV11-2 CASSTRLAGGPRETQYF TGTGCCAGCAGCACCAGACTAGCGGGAGGGCCGAGGGAGACCCAGTACTTC
- TRBD2 TRBJ2-1 TRBV2 CASSTLAGTYNEQFF TGTGCCAGCAGTACTCTAGCGGGAACCTACAATGAGCAGTTCTTC
once - TRBJ1-1 TRBV6-5 CASSYVHQRGNTEAFF TGTGCCAGCAGTTACGTTCACCAAAGGGGGAACACTGAAGCTTTCTTT
few - TRBJ2-7 TRBV29-1 CSVRVSYEQYF TGCAGCGTCAGGGTCTCCTACGAGCAGTACTTC
- - TRBJ1-5 TRBV5-1 CASSLGGGENQPQHF TGCGCCAGCAGCTTGGGTGGGGGTGAGAATCAGCCCCAGCATTTT
many - TRBJ1-2 TRBV2 CASSSPRGNYGYTF TGTGCCAGCAGTTCCCCCCGAGGGAACTATGGCTACACCTTC
- - TRBJ1-5 TRBV2 CASSEAQAGNQPQHF TGTGCCAGCAGTGAAGCCCAAGCGGGCAATCAGCCCCAGCATTTT
few - TRBJ1-4 TRBV29-1 CSVGGGRGNEKLFF TGCAGCGTCGGGGGTGGCAGGGGAAATGAAAAACTGTTTTTT
few - TRBJ2-5 TRBV5-6 CASSLGSRTQETQYF TGTGCCAGCAGCTTGGGTTCGAGAACGCAAGAGACCCAGTACTTC
few - TRBJ2-2 TRBV5-1 CASSLVGLDTGELFF TGCGCCAGCAGCTTGGTCGGGCTGGATACCGGGGAGCTGTTTTTT
- TRBD2 TRBJ2-7 TRBV2 CASSGASGGYEQYF TGTGCCAGCAGTGGGGCTAGCGGGGGATACGAGCAGTACTTC
- - TRBJ1-1 TRBV5-6 CASSLSPVMNTEAFF TGTGCCAGCAGCTTGAGTCCAGTTATGAACACTGAAGCTTTCTTT
few - TRBJ2-5 TRBV7-8 CASSFSQETQYF TGTGCCAGCAGCTTCTCCCAAGAGACCCAGTACTTC
few - TRBJ2-5 TRBV7-9 CASTRGGNREETQYF TGTGCCAGCACGCGGGGCGGGAATCGGGAAGAGACCCAGTACTTC
- - TRBJ2-4 TRBV18 CASSPGTWSHIQYF TGTGCCAGCTCACCAGGGACATGGTCCCACATTCAGTACTTC
few - TRBJ2-2 TRBV28 CASRASGTETGELFF TGTGCCAGCAGAGCCTCCGGGACCGAAACCGGGGAGCTGTTTTTT
- TRBD2 TRBJ2-5 TRBV9 CASSVGLAGPQETQYF TGTGCCAGCAGCGTAGGTTTAGCGGGACCCCAAGAGACCCAGTACTTC
once - TRBJ2-2 TRBV29-1 CSVDPGELFF TGCAGCGTTGATCCCGGGGAGCTGTTTTTT
- - TRBJ2-5 TRBV4-3 CASSQEPPATQYF TGCGCCAGCAGCCAAGAACCACCGGCTACCCAGTACTTC
- - TRBJ1-4 TRBV30 CAWSGTPINEKLFF TGTGCCTGGAGCGGGACACCGATTAATGAAAAACTGTTTTTT
- - TRBJ1-1 TRBV29-1 CSARRGDTEAFF TGCAGCGCCCGAAGGGGGGACACTGAAGCTTTCTTT
- TRBD1 TRBJ2-7 TRBV4-2 CASSQGGQVYEQYF TGTGCCAGCAGCCAAGGGGGACAGGTCTACGAGCAGTACTTC
few - TRBJ2-2 TRBV5-1 CASSLRGPNTGELFF TGCGCCAGCAGCTTGCGCGGACCGAACACCGGGGAGCTGTTTTTT
many - TRBJ2-3 TRBV7-2 CASSATFSRTDTQYF TGTGCCAGCAGCGCGACCTTTTCCCGCACAGATACGCAGTATTTT
- TRBD1 TRBJ1-4 TRBV18 CASSPPNRGVEKLFF TGTGCCAGCTCACCACCGAACAGGGGAGTTGAAAAACTGTTTTTT
few - TRBJ2-7 TRBV7-2 CASSPREGPYEQYF TGTGCCAGCAGCCCACGGGAAGGGCCCTACGAGCAGTACTTC
few TRBD1 TRBJ2-1 TRBV2 CASSFGTGGSSNEQFF TGTGCCAGCAGTTTCGGGACAGGGGGCTCTAGCAATGAGCAGTTCTTC
- TRBD2 TRBJ2-5 TRBV19 CASRMGGSGETQYF TGTGCCAGCAGAATGGGAGGGTCCGGGGAGACCCAGTACTTC
few - TRBJ2-3 TRBV29-1 CSAPGPGTDTQYF TGCAGCGCCCCAGGGCCCGGCACAGATACGCAGTATTTT
- - TRBJ1-3 TRBV4-3 CASSQGATGSSGNTIYF TGCGCCAGCAGCCAAGGGGCCACTGGGAGCTCTGGAAACACCATATATTTT
- - TRBJ2-1 TRBV7-2 CASSPSPLVREQFF TGTGCCAGCAGCCCTAGTCCCCTCGTTCGTGAGCAGTTCTTC
- - TRBJ2-1 TRBV19 CASSIPPASYNEQFF TGTGCCAGTAGTATTCCCCCAGCGTCGTACAATGAGCAGTTCTTC
few - TRBJ2-1 TRBV30 CAWSVTGFSYNEQFF TGTGCCTGGAGTGTAACGGGATTCTCCTACAATGAGCAGTTCTTC
few - TRBJ2-7 TRBV6-4 CAMSGVTTYEQYF TGTGCCATGTCCGGGGTTACCACCTACGAGCAGTACTTC
- TRBD2 TRBJ2-1 TRBV10-3 CAISETRLAGEDEQFF TGTGCCATCAGTGAAACTAGACTAGCGGGAGAGGATGAGCAGTTCTTC
- TRBD2 TRBJ2-7 TRBV18 CASSLYSPAGDPTSLYF TGTGCCAGCTCACTTTACTCCCCAGCGGGAGACCCTACGAGTTTGTACTTC
few - TRBJ2-5 TRBV7-9 CASSRTSGYQETQYF TGTGCCAGCAGCCGAACCTCTGGATACCAAGAGACCCAGTACTTC
- - TRBJ1-2 TRBV9 CASSVKSEGYGYTF TGTGCCAGCAGCGTAAAGTCGGAGGGCTATGGCTACACCTTC
- - TRBJ2-5 TRBV29-1 CSVDGLGETQYF TGCAGCGTGGACGGGCTGGGGGAGACCCAGTACTTC
few - TRBJ2-2 TRBV15 CATSRTGTSPGELFF TGTGCCACCAGCAGGACCGGGACCTCACCCGGGGAGCTGTTTTTT
few TRBD2 TRBJ2-1 TRBV5-1 CASSLSGRAWNEQFF TGCGCCAGCAGCTTGAGCGGGAGGGCGTGGAATGAGCAGTTCTTC
- - TRBJ1-2 TRBV20-1 CSALNIYGYTF TGCAGTGCCTTAAATATCTATGGCTACACCTTC
- - TRBJ2-1 TRBV29-1 CSVLQYYNEQFF TGCAGCGTTTTGCAATACTACAATGAGCAGTTCTTC
many - TRBJ1-2 TRBV6-5 CASSLSPRTNYGYTF TGTGCCAGCAGTTTATCCCCCAGGACTAACTATGGCTACACCTTC